These 27 T cell receptor beta chains were all obtained from the same sample, sequenced in a study of cytomegalovirus exposure and HLA in healthy donors. TCRdb's table, derived via immunoSEQ multiplex PCR, lists solely in-frame clones and lacks some. The sample lists around 170,000 clones, around 85% occurring once. The sequenced sample was PBMCs. These receptors came from a man younger than 35 in good health and CMV-seropositive.

The rearrangement links TRBV5-6 to TRBJ2-7; 11 bases line up with TRBD1. The CDR3 spans 16 residues. Germline CDR1 SGHDT, CDR2 YYEEEE. After removal of 3 bases from V and 4 bases from J, the junction contained 9 bases not matched to a gene. The CDR3 region has the DNA TGTGCCAGCAGCTCGATGAGGGACAGGGGGATATACGAGCAGTACTTC. Its translation: CASSSMRDRGIYEQYF.

The chain is built from TRBV29-1 and TRBJ2-5; TRBD1 aligns across 10 bases. V dropped 6 bases and J dropped 4; count of bases not matched to a gene: 8. The CDR3 contains 14 residues. CDR1 and CDR2 (germline): SQVTM, ANQGSEA. The DNA for the CDR3 is TGCAGCGTGAGGATGACAGGGGGCAGAGAGACCCAGTACTTC. It encodes CSVRMTGGRETQYF.

The chain links TRBV6-5 to TRBJ2-1, with 7 bases matching TRBD1. The ends lost 7 bases at V and 8 bases at J; junction bases unmatched: 2. The CDR3 is 11 amino acids. Germline CDR1 reads MNHEY; CDR2 reads SVGAGI. CDR3 DNA: TGTGCCAGCAACCAGGGGGATGAGCAGTTCTTC. It translates to CASNQGDEQFF.

This clone was detected a few times. This chain links TRBV28 with TRBJ1-2; the D gene is possibly TRBD1 (5 bases). CDR1 is MDHEN, CDR2 SYDVKM, per germline. CDR3 length equals 10 residues. In DNA form, the CDR3 reads TGTGGGGGGGCTAACTATGGCTACACCTTC. Residues: CGGANYGYTF.

The V gene is TRBV5-4, the J gene TRBJ2-2; no reliable D call. Looked up from germline, CDR1 is SGHNT and CDR2 is YYREEE (reference sequence). V gave up 7 bases and J gave up 1 base, with 5 bases separating them. This CDR3 comprises 12 residues. This CDR3 reads CASSQNTGELFF. The CDR3 coding sequence is TGTGCCAGCTCACAGAACACCGGGGAGCTGTTTTTT.

The chain joins TRBV28 to TRBJ2-5; D not resolved. Germline V gene sequence: CDR1 MDHEN, CDR2 SYDVKM. CDR3 length: 12 residues. The V end lost 4 bases, the J end lost 4 bases, and 7 bases lay between the germline ends. Written as DNA, the CDR3 is TGTGCCAGCAGTTCGTCAGGAGAGACCCAGTACTTC. It translates to CASSSSGETQYF.

This clone appeared a few times. The chain employs TRBV7-9 and TRBJ2-5; no clear D. V was pared by 4 bases and J by 4 bases, with 7 bases between. Germline loops: CDR1 SEHNR, CDR2 FQNEAQ (reference sequence). The length of the CDR3 is 12 residues. CDR3 protein: CASSSYLETQYF. The CDR3 region has the DNA TGTGCCAGCAGCTCATACTTAGAGACCCAGTACTTC.

This sequence joins TRBV4-1 and TRBJ2-1; D perhaps matches TRBD1 (5 bases). V dropped 3 bases and J dropped 8 bases, with 11 bases sitting between them. The CDR3 is made up of 13 amino acids. CDR1 and CDR2 from the germline V gene are MGHRA and YSYEKL. The CDR3 bases are TGCGCCAGCAGCCATGGGGCCGGAGATGAGCAGTTCTTC. Translated, it gives CASSHGAGDEQFF.

V is TRBV6-5 and J is TRBJ2-2; D may be TRBD1 (5 bases). CDR1 and CDR2 from the germline V gene are MNHEY and SVGAGI. This CDR3 spans 15 amino acids. Trimming left V 4 bases short and J 1 base short, with 10 bases between. CDR3 in amino acids: CASSSSRVNTGELFF. The CDR3 nucleotides read TGTGCCAGCAGTTCCTCCAGGGTGAACACCGGGGAGCTGTTTTTT.

CDR3 DNA sequence: TGTGCCAGCAGTTTATTCGGGGACAGGTGGGGCACTGAAGCTTTCTTT. Residues: CASSLFGDRWGTEAFF. The chain is built from TRBV27 and TRBJ1-1, with 8 bases that match TRBD1. The germline V gene has CDR1 MNHEY and CDR2 SMNVEV (reference sequence). There are 16 residues in the CDR3. V was pared by 1 base and J by 4 bases, with 8 bases of the junction left unmatched.

This clone appeared once. The CDR3 DNA sequence: TGTGCCAGCAGTTCGCGGGGCAGGTGGTACGAGCAGTACTTC. Translation gives CASSSRGRWYEQYF. The chain couples TRBV28 to TRBJ2-7; a possible D gene is TRBD2 (6 bases). The CDR3 length is 14 residues. Looked up from germline, CDR1 is MDHEN and CDR2 is SYDVKM. The ends were cut back, 4 bases at V and 4 bases at J, with 14 bases in the middle.

This rearrangement joins TRBV13 to TRBJ1-1; the D gene is possibly TRBD1 (5 bases). CDR3 length: 12 amino acids. The V and J ends lost 7 bases and 6 bases respectively, with 12 bases between them. The germline CDR1 and CDR2 sequences are PRHDT and FYEKMQ (reference sequence). CDR3: CASTRGRPEAFF. Here the CDR3 DNA reads TGTGCCAGCACCCGGGGGAGGCCTGAAGCTTTCTTT.

CDR3 loop: CASSLNPTSGRWEQFF. Written as DNA, the CDR3 is TGTGCCAGCAGCTTAAACCCTACCAGCGGGAGATGGGAGCAGTTCTTC. The chain couples TRBV7-3 to TRBJ2-1; 8 nucleotides match TRBD2. Germline CDR1 and CDR2: SGHTA and FQGTGA. V shed 1 base, J shed 10 bases, and the junction held 12 bases outside the gene matches. This CDR3 comprises 16 residues.

CDR3 nucleotide sequence: TGTGCCAGCAGGGGTATGGAGACTGGAAACACCATATATTTT. Translated, it gives CASRGMETGNTIYF. The J gene is TRBJ1-3, the V gene TRBV2; D not certain. The V end lost 6 bases, the J end lost 2 bases, and 11 bases lay between the germline ends. Germline V gene lookup returns CDR1 SNHLY and CDR2 FYNNEI. The CDR3 sequence is 14 residues long.

CDR3 protein: CASSAPGRGTDTQYF. CDR3 DNA: TGTGCCAGCAGTGCCCCCGGGCGGGGCACAGATACGCAGTATTTT. The rearrangement links TRBV27 to TRBJ2-3; perhaps TRBD2 as D (5 bases). Germline V CDR1 and CDR2: MNHEY, SMNVEV (reference sequence). V lost 5 bases and J lost 1, with 13 bases in between. The CDR3 spans 15 residues.

The chain recombines TRBV19 with TRBJ2-7, with TRBD1 identical over 7 bases. CDR1 is LNHDA and CDR2 is SQIVND in the germline V gene (reference sequence). V was clipped by 6 bases and J by 4 bases; unmatched bases: 3. The CDR3 runs 12 residues. The CDR3 DNA is TGTGCCAGTAGCCTGACAGGGTACGAGCAGTACTTC. Translated, it gives CASSLTGYEQYF. Based on the CDR3 plus reference TRBV19 and TRBJ2-7, the full variable domain is DGGITQSPKYLFRKEGQNVTLSCEQNLNHDAMYWYRQDPGQGLRLIYYSQIVNDFQKGDIAEGYSVSREKKESFPLTVTSAQKNPTAFYLCASSLTGYEQYFGPGTRLTVT.

The chain is built from TRBV4-2 and TRBJ2-1; D gene uncertain. The ends were cut back, 4 bases at V and 3 bases at J, with 7 bases in the middle. Looked up from germline, CDR1 is LGHNA and CDR2 is YNFKEQ. CDR3 size: 13 residues. CDR3 bases: TGTGCCAGCAGCCCCCTGCGCTACAATGAGCAGTTCTTC. Amino acid sequence: CASSPLRYNEQFF.

The rearrangement joins TRBV6-5 to TRBJ1-3; TRBD1 might be the D (5 bases). This CDR3 has 16 amino acids. Germline V CDR1 and CDR2: MNHEY, SVGAGI. The V end was cut by 2 bases, the J end by 2 bases, with 13 bases between. As DNA, the CDR3 is TGTGCCAGCAGTTACGGGGCTGCGGGGACTGGAAACACCATATATTTT. It is translated as CASSYGAAGTGNTIYF.

The rearrangement links TRBV23-1 to TRBJ2-7; no clear D gene. TRBV23-1 belongs to the ORF category, with a function that is uncertain. Trimming removed 7 bases at V and 3 bases at J, with 4 bases between. CDR3 size: 10 residues. CDR3 sequence: CASNNYEQYF. CDR3 coding DNA: TGCGCCAGCAACAACTACGAGCAGTACTTC.

The rearrangement joins TRBV28 to TRBJ1-4; 8 bases are shared with TRBD1. V gave up 6 bases and J gave up 2 bases; unmatched junction bases: 5. The CDR3 is made up of 15 amino acids. Germline V gene data show CDR1 as MDHEN and CDR2 as SYDVKM. CDR3 sequence (DNA): TGTGCCAGCAGGACAGGGGCGATGACTAATGAAAAACTGTTTTTT. It specifies CASRTGAMTNEKLFF.

V and J are TRBV28 and TRBJ2-7; TRBD1 aligns across 12 bases. CDR3 size: 15 residues. The ends lost 4 bases at V and 6 bases at J; junction bases unmatched: 7. Germline values: CDR1 MDHEN, CDR2 SYDVKM. The CDR3 sequence is CASSSGTGGRFEQYF. The CDR3 coding sequence is TGTGCCAGCAGTTCGGGGACAGGGGGCCGTTTCGAGCAGTACTTC.

The CDR3 nucleotides read TGTGCCAGCAAAGACGGGGGGAAGGAGACCCAGTACTTC. Translated: CASKDGGKETQYF. The genes are TRBV2 and TRBJ2-5; 7 nucleotides line up with TRBD2. CDR3 length equals 13 residues. V lost 7 bases and J lost 5; bases outside the gene matches: 7. Per germline, CDR1 SNHLY and CDR2 FYNNEI. Full variable domain (missing parts from reference TRBV2 and TRBJ2-5): EPEVTQTPSHQVTQMGQEVILRCVPISNHLYFYWYRQILGQKVEFLVSFYNNEISEKSEIFDDQFSVERPDGSNFTLKIRSTKLEDSAMYFCASKDGGKETQYFGPGTRLLVL.

The chain uses TRBV11-1 and TRBJ2-1, with 9 bases fitting TRBD2. Trimming removed 6 bases from V and 10 bases from J; junction bases left unmatched: 13. The germline V gene encodes CDR1 SGHAT and CDR2 FQDESV (reference sequence). This CDR3 contains 15 residues. CDR3 bases: TGTGCCAGCAGTCCCCACGGCGGGGGGGCTCTCGAGCAGTTCTTC. Its protein is CASSPHGGGALEQFF.

V and J are TRBV28 and TRBJ2-7; 8 nucleotides align to TRBD1. With V trimmed by 7 bases and J by 5 bases, 4 bases remained unmatched. Germline lookup yields CDR1 MDHEN and CDR2 SYDVKM. There are 12 residues in the CDR3. CDR3 region: CASTTRGHEQYF. The DNA of the CDR3 is TGTGCCAGCACTACCAGGGGGCACGAGCAGTACTTC.

CDR3 bases: TGTGCCAGCAGCCCAACGGGCCAAGGGGGCTTGGGGCCGTCGGATACGCAGTATTTT. Translating gives CASSPTGQGGLGPSDTQYF. This chain connects TRBV7-9 to TRBJ2-3; 7 bases are shared with TRBD1. V shed 5 bases, J shed 6 bases, and the junction held 23 bases outside the gene matches. The CDR3 is 19 amino acids. Per germline, CDR1 SEHNR and CDR2 FQNEAQ (reference sequence).

The CDR3 spells CASSVGGPDTQYF. In nucleotides, the CDR3 is TGTGCCAGCAGCGTAGGGGGGCCAGATACGCAGTATTTT. This sequence joins TRBV9 and TRBJ2-3; D possibly corresponds to TRBD1 (6 bases). The V and J ends lost 0 bases and 4 bases respectively, with 6 bases between them. The germline CDR1 and CDR2 sequences are SGDLS and YYNGEE. CDR3 length equals 13 residues.

This clone is a singleton in its sample. The chain combines TRBV28 with TRBJ1-1, with 7 bases fitting TRBD1. With V trimmed by 5 bases and J by 6 bases, 3 bases remained unmatched. Germline CDR1 MDHEN, CDR2 SYDVKM. The CDR3 spans 12 residues. The chain's CDR3 is CASSRQGAEAFF. The DNA of the CDR3 is TGTGCCAGCAGTCGACAGGGCGCTGAAGCTTTCTTT.